The 12 T cell receptor beta chains presented below share a single source sample, sequenced in a study of shared clonotypes between healthy human individuals. Measured with immunoSEQ multiplex PCR; TCRdb has only the in-frame clones, and not every one. The sample yields approximately 530,000 clones, around 95% seen once. Source material: naive CD4+ T cells sorted from blood. Noted subset: CD45RA+ positively selected. These receptors all stem from a woman in her thirties in good health.

The CDR3 DNA sequence: TGTGCCAGCAGCTCTAGACTAGCGGACACAGATACGCAGTATTTT. Translation gives CASSSRLADTDTQYF. V gene TRBV5-4 combines with J gene TRBJ2-3, with 9 bases identical to TRBD2. The trim removed 3 bases at V and 2 bases at J, leaving 4 bases unmatched. The CDR3 contains 15 residues. Germline V lookup: CDR1 SGHNT, CDR2 YYREEE (reference sequence).

The chain uses TRBV2 and TRBJ1-4; D unresolved. Germline assignment: CDR1 SNHLY and CDR2 FYNNEI. V was pared by 4 bases and J by 7 bases, with 16 bases between. The CDR3 length is 15 residues. The chain's CDR3 is CASSANEARGEKLFF. The CDR3 nucleotides are TGTGCCAGCAGTGCCAACGAAGCGCGAGGTGAAAAACTGTTTTTT.

The J gene is TRBJ2-2, the V gene TRBV7-9; D unresolved. Germline-derived CDR1 and CDR2 are SEHNR and FQNEAQ (reference sequence). Trimming cost V 4 bases and J 4 bases, with 16 bases left between them. CDR3 size: 16 residues. DNA for the CDR3: TGTGCCAGCAGCTCTAGAGGCCAGGATCGCACCGGGGAGCTGTTTTTT. Translated, it gives CASSSRGQDRTGELFF.

This chain's CDR3 is CASSRGRGQETQYF. The DNA for the CDR3 is TGTGCCAGTAGTAGGGGGAGGGGGCAAGAGACCCAGTACTTC. The V and J genes are TRBV19 and TRBJ2-5, with a weak D call TRBD2 (7 bases). Trimming took off 4 bases at V and 2 bases at J, with 11 bases between the two ends. The CDR3 consists of 14 residues. Germline values: CDR1 LNHDA, CDR2 SQIVND (reference sequence). The variable domain in full, with the rest retrieved from reference TRBV19 and TRBJ2-5, is DGGITQSPKYLFRKEGQNVTLSCEQNLNHDAMYWYRQDPGQGLRLIYYSQIVNDFQKGDIAEGYSVSREKKESFPLTVTSAQKNPTAFYLCASSRGRGQETQYFGPGTRLLVL.

The chain carries TRBV10-2 and TRBJ2-7; 10 bases fit TRBD1. The trim removed 3 bases at V and 6 bases at J, leaving 5 bases unmatched. Germline CDR1 and CDR2: WSHSY and SAAADI. The CDR3 has 14 residues. The CDR3 DNA reads TGCGCCAGCAGTGACTCCGGGACAGGGGTCGAGCAGTACTTC. As protein: CASSDSGTGVEQYF.

The rearrangement links TRBV2 to TRBJ1-5; a weak D match, TRBD1 (5 bases). Germline V gives CDR1 SNHLY, CDR2 FYNNEI. The V gene lost 7 bases and the J gene lost 6 bases, with 13 bases spanning the gap. There are 13 residues in the CDR3. Here the CDR3 reads CASKGLGVQPQHF. In DNA, the CDR3 is TGTGCCAGCAAGGGGTTGGGGGTTCAGCCCCAGCATTTT. Full variable domain (outside the CDR3, taken from reference TRBV2 and TRBJ1-5): EPEVTQTPSHQVTQMGQEVILRCVPISNHLYFYWYRQILGQKVEFLVSFYNNEISEKSEIFDDQFSVERPDGSNFTLKIRSTKLEDSAMYFCASKGLGVQPQHFGDGTRLSIL.

V usage is TRBV30 and J usage is TRBJ2-7; unclear D gene. V was cut by 3 bases and J by 0 bases, with 9 bases left in between. CDR1 and CDR2 (germline): GTSNPN, SVGIG (reference sequence). CDR3 length: 13 residues. The CDR3 DNA sequence: TGTGCCTGGAGCCGCGCCACCTCCTACGAGCAGTACTTC. It codes for CAWSRATSYEQYF.

Note on this clone: The sample contains more than one DNA sequence encoding this CDR3. J is TRBJ2-7 and V is TRBV28; 7 bases agree with TRBD2. The V and J ends lost 6 bases and 1 base, in that order; junction bases with no gene match: 6. CDR1 is MDHEN and CDR2 is SYDVKM in the germline V gene. CDR3 length: 14 amino acids. DNA for the CDR3: TGTGCCAGCAGACGGCCGGGAGGATCCTACGAGCAGTACTTC. Its protein product is CASRRPGGSYEQYF.

Details on this clone: The sample has other DNA sequences that encode this CDR3 too. This sequence joins TRBV7-9 and TRBJ2-1, with 11 bases lining up with TRBD2. Germline lookup yields CDR1 SEHNR and CDR2 FQNEAQ (reference sequence). This CDR3 contains 15 residues. Unmatched junction bases numbered 4, after V lost 5 bases and J lost 4 bases. CDR3 sequence (DNA): TGTGCCAGCAGCCGAACTAGCGGGAGTTACAATGAGCAGTTCTTC. Protein: CASSRTSGSYNEQFF.

The chain is built from TRBV5-6 and TRBJ1-4; 7 nucleotides line up with TRBD1. Germline CDR1 reads SGHDT; CDR2 reads YYEEEE. Germline trimming cut 3 bases from V and 5 bases from J; bases unmatched to any gene: 4. This CDR3 has 14 amino acids. The CDR3 spells CASSSGGQNEKLFF. The DNA for the CDR3 is TGTGCCAGCAGCTCAGGGGGACAGAATGAAAAACTGTTTTTT. The entire variable domain, with the rest obtained from reference TRBV5-6 and TRBJ1-4, is as follows: DAGVTQSPTHLIKTRGQQVTLRCSPKSGHDTVSWYQQALGQGPQFIFQYYEEEERQRGNFPDRFSGHQFPNYSSELNVNALLLGDSALYLCASSSGGQNEKLFFGSGTQLSVL.

This clone has a single count. V is TRBV18 and J is TRBJ2-7; 9 bases map to TRBD2. V lost 5 bases, J lost 9 bases, and 5 bases stayed unmatched. The CDR3 length is 12 residues. Germline CDR1 KGHSH, CDR2 LQKENI. The CDR3, as DNA: TGTGCCAGCTCAGGGACTAGCTCCGGGCAGTACTTC. It is translated as CASSGTSSGQYF. Filled out from reference TRBV18 and TRBJ2-7, the complete variable domain reads NAGVMQNPRHLVRRRGQEARLRCSPMKGHSHVYWYRQLPEEGLKFMVYLQKENIIDESGMPKERFSAEFPKEGPSILRIQQVVRGDSAAYFCASSGTSSGQYFGPGTRLTVT.

CDR3 region: CASSFRGSSYNEQFF. The CDR3 DNA sequence: TGTGCCAGCAGCTTTCGGGGTAGCTCCTACAATGAGCAGTTCTTC. The J gene is TRBJ2-1, the V gene TRBV5-6; maybe TRBD2 (5 bases). The ends were cut back, 2 bases at V and 0 bases at J, with 9 bases in the middle. The CDR3 contains 15 residues. Germline V gene data show CDR1 as SGHDT and CDR2 as YYEEEE.